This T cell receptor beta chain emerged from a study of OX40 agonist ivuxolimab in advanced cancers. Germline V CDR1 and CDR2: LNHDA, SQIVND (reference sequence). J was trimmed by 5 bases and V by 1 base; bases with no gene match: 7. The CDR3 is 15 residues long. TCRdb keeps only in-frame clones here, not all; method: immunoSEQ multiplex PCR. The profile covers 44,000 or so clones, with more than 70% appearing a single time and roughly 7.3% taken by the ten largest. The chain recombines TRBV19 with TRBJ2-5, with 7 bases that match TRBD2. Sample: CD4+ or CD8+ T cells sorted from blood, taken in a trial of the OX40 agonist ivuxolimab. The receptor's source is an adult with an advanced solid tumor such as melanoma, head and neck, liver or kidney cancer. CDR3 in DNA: TGTGCCAGTAGTATAGGGGGGGGAGGGCGCGAGACCCAGTACTTC. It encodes CASSIGGGGRETQYF.